This T cell receptor beta chain came from a study of T cells expressing NK-cell markers. Study-wide results and limits: These clonotypes additionally ranked first within the CD3+CD56-NKG2C+ fraction of a few donors. Dominant NKG2C+ clonotype frequencies of 1.0-7.0% of CD8+ T cells were measured in over 5 donors.

A remark on this clonotype: Antigen: not known.

The CDR3 is made up of 15 amino acids. Germline CDR1 LNHDA, CDR2 SQIVND (reference sequence). TCRdb reanalyzed the 5' RACE reads and collapses them to one entry per CDR3 protein, without DNA. The sample totals 150,000 to 200,000 distinct CDR3 sequences; its top ten clones hold around 20%. The sequenced sample was blood T cells: a sorted CD56 or NKG2C T cell subset, CD4+ or CD8+ T cells, or bulk PBMC T cells (not recorded which). The chain carries TRBV19 and TRBJ2-2; TCRdb returns TRBD1, unconfirmable since there is no DNA. The source of this sequence is a man aged 18-75 years in good health. The CDR3 loop reads CASSIDRGKTGELFF.